Below, 11 T cell receptor beta chains from the same sample are listed, as sequenced in a study of T and B cells in COVID-19 patients. TRB rearrangements were amplified by multiplex PCR with BIOMED2 TRB-A/B primers. TCRdb redid the calling of the multiplex PCR reads with MiXCR, one entry per CDR3 protein. The sample lists 4,000 to 4,500 distinct CDR3 sequences, about 25% occurring once. Each TRB amplification used roughly 250-550 ng of genomic DNA from blood. The sample was blood. All receptors derive from a human donor with active COVID-19.

The chain joins TRBV5-1 to TRBJ1-1; TRBD1 matches at 10 bases. Germline CDR1 reads SGHRS; CDR2 reads YFSETQ. The CDR3 is 14 residues long. V trimming: 2 bases; J trimming: 3 bases; junction bases outside the gene matches: 1. CDR3 protein: CASSFGTGDTEAFF. The CDR3 nucleotides are TGCGCCAGCAGCTTCGGGACAGGGGACACTGAAGCTTTCTTT.

This clonotype was seen a few times. V usage is TRBV12-5 and J usage is TRBJ2-7, with 7 bases matching TRBD2. CDR1 is LGHNT and CDR2 is FRNRAP in the germline V gene. Unmatched junction bases numbered 19, after V lost 5 bases and J lost 3 bases. There are 18 residues in the CDR3. This CDR3 reads CASGPSARVAGRYYEQYF. CDR3 nucleotide sequence: TGTGCTAGTGGTCCCTCTGCGCGGGTAGCGGGCCGTTACTACGAGCAGTACTTC.

This rearrangement joins TRBV20-1 to TRBJ2-7; perhaps TRBD2 as D (6 bases). The CDR3 loop spans 14 amino acids. CDR1 and CDR2 from the germline V gene are DFQATT and SNEGSKA (reference sequence). The V end lost 5 bases, the J end lost 6 bases, and 20 bases lay between the germline ends. CDR3 amino acids: CSAAQGLQQREQYF. The CDR3 DNA sequence: TGCAGTGCTGCCCAGGGACTTCAACAGCGCGAGCAGTACTTC.

This clonotype was recorded once. V is TRBV5-4 and J is TRBJ2-7, with 9 bases lining up with TRBD1. This CDR3 region has 16 residues. Losses at the gene ends were 4 bases for V and 5 bases for J; bases not matched to a gene: 13. Germline V gene data show CDR1 as SGHNT and CDR2 as YYREEE (reference sequence). CDR3 region: CASSPGQGSSRNEQYF. CDR3 sequence (DNA): TGTGCCAGCAGCCCGGGACAGGGTAGTTCAAGGAACGAGCAGTACTTC.

In its sample, this clonotype was seen a few times. The rearrangement links TRBV6-2 or TRBV6-3 to TRBJ1-5; TRBD1 matches at 8 bases. V lost 4 bases, J lost 9 bases, and 8 bases stayed unmatched. There are 14 residues in the CDR3. CDR1 and CDR2 from the germline V gene are MNHEY and SVGEGT. The chain's CDR3 is CASSFPDRGGPQHF. CDR3 coding DNA: TGTGCCAGCAGTTTTCCCGACAGGGGTGGGCCCCAGCATTTT.

In this sample, this clonotype turned up a few times. This chain links TRBV20-1 with TRBJ2-5, with a tentative D call TRBD1 (5 bases). CDR3 length: 12 residues. Deletions cut 6 bases from V and 3 bases from J, with 11 bases between. The germline CDR1 and CDR2 sequences are DFQATT and SNEGSKA (reference sequence). CDR3 protein: CSAREGEETQYF. As DNA, the CDR3 is TGCAGTGCCAGGGAAGGAGAAGAGACCCAGTACTTC.

This clonotype has just a few counts. The CDR3: CATVLTGISTDTQYF. CDR3 DNA: TGTGCCACCGTCCTTACAGGGATTAGCACAGATACGCAGTATTTT. The rearrangement joins TRBV10-3 to TRBJ2-3; possibly TRBD1 for D (6 bases). The length of the CDR3 is 15 residues. Between the trimmed V and J ends, which lost 10 bases and 0 bases, there was a span of 17 bases. From germline, CDR1 is ENHRY and CDR2 SYGVKD.

The rearrangement joins TRBV6-6 to TRBJ1-1; tentatively, D is TRBD1 (6 bases). Trimming left V 4 bases short and J 1 base short, with 13 bases between. The CDR3 sequence is 15 residues long. The V gene's germline CDR1 is MNHNY and CDR2 SVGAGI (reference sequence). The CDR3 coding sequence is TGTGCCAGCAGTTTCCAGGGGATACCGAACACTGAAGCTTTCTTT. Translated, it gives CASSFQGIPNTEAFF.

By share of the sample, this clonotype is large (0.1 to 1%). The rearrangement links TRBV29-1 to TRBJ2-1; 9 nucleotides agree with TRBD2. Germline V gene sequence: CDR1 SQVTM, CDR2 ANQGSEA. V was pared by 8 bases and J by 4 bases, with 6 bases of the junction left unmatched. The CDR3 totals 13 residues. In DNA form, the CDR3 reads TGCAGCTTTCCGGGACTAGCTTACAATGAGCAGTTCTTC. Translated: CSFPGLAYNEQFF.

The CDR3 reads CASSLGVVRETQYF. The CDR3 DNA reads TGTGCCAGCAGCTTGGGGGTGGTGAGGGAGACCCAGTACTTC. J is TRBJ2-5 and V is TRBV11-1, with D perhaps being TRBD1 or TRBD2 (5 bases each). Germline CDR1 is SGHAT and CDR2 is FQDESV (reference sequence). Trimming shortened V by 3 bases and J by 5 bases, and 13 bases separated the two germline ends. The CDR3 is 14 amino acids.

The V call is TRBV24-1, the J call TRBJ1-2; TRBD1 might be the D (5 bases). Germline assignment: CDR1 KGHDR and CDR2 SFDVKD. Trimming stripped 2 bases from V and 5 bases from J, with 11 bases between. CDR3 length: 14 amino acids. In DNA, the CDR3 is TGTGCCACCAGTGATTCACGACAGTGGTATGGCTACACCTTC. It yields the protein CATSDSRQWYGYTF.